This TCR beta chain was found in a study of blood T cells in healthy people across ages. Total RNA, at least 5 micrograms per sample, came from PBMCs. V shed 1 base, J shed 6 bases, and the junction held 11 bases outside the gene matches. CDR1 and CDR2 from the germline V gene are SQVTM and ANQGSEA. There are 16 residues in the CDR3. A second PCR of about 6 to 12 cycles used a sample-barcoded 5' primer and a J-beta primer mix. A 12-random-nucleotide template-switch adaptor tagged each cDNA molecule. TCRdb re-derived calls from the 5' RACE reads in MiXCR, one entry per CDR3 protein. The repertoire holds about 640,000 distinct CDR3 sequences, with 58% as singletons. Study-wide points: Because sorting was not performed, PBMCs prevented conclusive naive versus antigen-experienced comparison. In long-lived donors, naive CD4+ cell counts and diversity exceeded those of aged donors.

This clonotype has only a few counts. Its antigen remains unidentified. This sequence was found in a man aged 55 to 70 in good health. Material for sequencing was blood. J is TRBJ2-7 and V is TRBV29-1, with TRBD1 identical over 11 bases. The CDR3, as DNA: TGCAGCGTTGAAGTCCCCGGACAGGGGGCAAGAGGCGAGCAGTACTTC. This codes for CSVEVPGQGARGEQYF.